What follows are 20 T cell receptor beta chains derived from one specimen sequenced in a study of PD-1 blockade in classical Hodgkin lymphoma. The time point denotes: cycle 4 day 1 (C4D1), after more than five weeks of nivolumab. Every patient experienced relapse after autologous stem cell transplantation, and brentuximab vedotin exposure varied. Libraries were prepared by immunoSEQ multiplex PCR; TCRdb keeps only in-frame clonotypes and omits some of them. This table holds 15,000 to 20,000 clones, less than 75% found once. The sample consisted of peripheral blood mononuclear cells (PBMCs), taken before the fourth cycle of nivolumab. Every receptor here comes from a human donor with classical Hodgkin lymphoma.

This clone has more than one count but fewer than ten. The chain carries TRBV10-3 and TRBJ1-5, with D unresolved. Trimming took off 3 bases at V and 3 bases at J, with 9 bases between the two ends. CDR3 length: 14 amino acids. CDR1 and CDR2 from the germline V gene are ENHRY and SYGVKD. The CDR3 region has the DNA TGTGCCATCAGTGACCCACGGATCAATCAGCCCCAGCATTTT. This sequence encodes CAISDPRINQPQHF.

CDR3 in amino acids: CASSQAQTGQAYEQYF. CDR3 coding DNA: TGCGCCAGCAGCCAAGCCCAGACAGGGCAAGCCTACGAGCAGTACTTC. The rearrangement uses TRBV4-1 and TRBJ2-7; TRBD1 agrees at 7 bases. The J segment lost 2 bases and the V segment lost 1 base, leaving 8 bases of the junction unmatched. This CDR3 comprises 16 residues. The V gene's germline CDR1 is MGHRA and CDR2 YSYEKL.

The chain has TRBV27 and TRBJ1-5; the D is unclear. CDR1 is MNHEY and CDR2 is SMNVEV in the germline V gene (reference sequence). Between the trimmed V and J ends, which lost 7 bases and 1 base, there was a span of 17 bases. CDR3 length: 16 amino acids. Here the CDR3 reads CASTPSRLTSNQPQHF. CDR3 coding DNA: TGTGCCAGCACCCCCTCCCGCTTGACGAGCAATCAGCCCCAGCATTTT.

This clone is medium-sized within its sample. V is TRBV5-4 and J is TRBJ2-7; 7 bases align to TRBD2. Losses at the gene ends were 0 bases for V and 5 bases for J; bases not matched to a gene: 11. The CDR3 loop spans 16 amino acids. Germline loops: CDR1 SGHNT, CDR2 YYREEE (reference sequence). CDR3 bases: TGTGCCAGCAGCTTGGTCGGGGGGAAGGAGGAAAACGAGCAGTACTTC. Protein sequence: CASSLVGGKEENEQYF. The variable domain in full, completed from reference TRBV5-4 and TRBJ2-7, reads ETGVTQSPTHLIKTRGQQVTLRCSSQSGHNTVSWYQQALGQGPQFIFQYYREEENGRGNFPPRFSGLQFPNYSSELNVNALELDDSALYLCASSLVGGKEENEQYFGPGTRLTVT.

The chain couples TRBV10-3 to TRBJ2-7, with a tentative D call TRBD1 (6 bases). Germline lookup yields CDR1 ENHRY and CDR2 SYGVKD. V was cut by 2 bases and J by 4 bases, with 15 bases left in between. The CDR3 consists of 15 residues. The CDR3, as DNA: TGTGCCATCAGTGAGCCGGGACAACGACCTTACGAGCAGTACTTC. Translated: CAISEPGQRPYEQYF.

This clone was recorded once. J is TRBJ2-1 and V is TRBV27; TRBD1 agrees at 8 bases. The junction had 6 bases not matched to a gene; V was cut back by 2 bases and J by 6 bases. The germline CDR1 and CDR2 sequences are MNHEY and SMNVEV (reference sequence). There are 15 residues in the CDR3. The CDR3 here is CASSLRGQGANEQFF. The CDR3 nucleotides read TGTGCCAGCAGTTTACGGGGGCAGGGGGCCAATGAGCAGTTCTTC.

This clone ranks as medium-sized. The rearrangement uses TRBV30 and TRBJ1-5; D is undetermined. V was cut by 5 bases and J by 0 bases, with 8 bases left in between. Germline CDR1 and CDR2: GTSNPN and SVGIG (reference sequence). The CDR3 loop spans 13 amino acids. The CDR3 DNA follows: TGTGCCTGGGGGCCTTATAGCAATCAGCCCCAGCATTTT. Translated, it gives CAWGPYSNQPQHF.

The chain carries TRBV11-2 and TRBJ1-2; D might be TRBD1 (5 bases). V gave up 1 base and J gave up 0 bases, with 9 bases separating them. Germline-derived CDR1 and CDR2 are SGHAT and FQNNGV. This CDR3 contains 15 residues. In DNA form, the CDR3 reads TGTGCCAGCAGCTTAGCAGGGAGTCCTAACTATGGCTACACCTTC. Encoded protein: CASSLAGSPNYGYTF.

This clone turned up a few times. The chain couples TRBV28 to TRBJ2-7; D uncertain. CDR1 MDHEN and CDR2 SYDVKM come from the germline V gene. V lost 3 bases, J lost 7 bases, and 22 bases lay in between. CDR3 length: 16 amino acids. CDR3 nucleotides: TGTGCCAGCAGTTTTATCGCAGAGACACCCAGTCGTGAGCAGTACTTC. Translated, it gives CASSFIAETPSREQYF. Using reference TRBV28 and TRBJ2-7 for the parts outside the CDR3, the full variable domain is DVKVTQSSRYLVKRTGEKVFLECVQDMDHENMFWYRQDPGLGLRLIYFSYDVKMKEKGDIPEGYSVSREKKERFSLILESASTNQTSMYLCASSFIAETPSREQYFGPGTRLTVT.

The V call is TRBV7-9, the J call TRBJ2-7, with D maybe TRBD1 (5 bases). The length of the CDR3 is 16 residues. Germline loops: CDR1 SEHNR, CDR2 FQNEAQ (reference sequence). V dropped 4 bases and J dropped 6 bases, with 22 bases sitting between them. CDR3 DNA: TGTGCCAGCAGCTCACCGTTGGCAGGGCCGTTAGGCGAGCAGTACTTC. This sequence encodes CASSSPLAGPLGEQYF.

CDR3 residues: CASSTDYPSGDEQFF. CDR3 nucleotides: TGTGCCAGCAGCACAGACTACCCCTCGGGGGATGAGCAGTTCTTC. V and J are TRBV11-3 and TRBJ2-1; perhaps TRBD2 as D (6 bases). The V gene lost 5 bases and the J gene lost 8 bases, with 19 bases spanning the gap. Germline assignment: CDR1 SGHNT and CDR2 YENEEA. The CDR3 is 15 amino acids.

The chain uses TRBV7-8 and TRBJ1-6; a weak D match, TRBD1 (6 bases). The V end was cut by 2 bases, the J end by 8 bases, with 16 bases between. Germline-derived CDR1 and CDR2 are SGHVS and FQNEAQ. This CDR3 has 16 amino acids. The CDR3 protein is CASSLNRATWDSPLHF. The DNA of the CDR3 is TGTGCCAGCAGCTTAAACAGGGCTACCTGGGATTCACCCCTCCACTTT.

The chain combines TRBV4-1 with TRBJ2-5; TRBD2 matches at 9 bases. The CDR3 contains 15 residues. V gave up 3 bases and J gave up 5 bases; unmatched junction bases: 7. Per the germline V gene, CDR1 is MGHRA and CDR2 is YSYEKL. The CDR3 bases are TGCGCCAGCAGCCATGTAACTAGCGGGTGGGAGACCCAGTACTTC. Amino acid sequence: CASSHVTSGWETQYF.

This clone showed up just a few times. The chain recombines TRBV5-6 with TRBJ1-1; D possibly corresponds to TRBD1 (6 bases). Germline values: CDR1 SGHDT, CDR2 YYEEEE. Between the trimmed V and J ends, which lost 4 bases and 2 bases, there was a span of 15 bases. The CDR3 sequence is 15 residues long. CDR3 sequence reads: CASSRGAQGNTEAFF. CDR3 DNA: TGTGCCAGCAGCCGAGGGGCACAGGGAAACACTGAAGCTTTCTTT.

The chain links TRBV18 to TRBJ2-7; a weak D match, TRBD1 (6 bases). Germline assignment: CDR1 KGHSH and CDR2 LQKENI. The CDR3 length is 15 residues. Trimming stripped 3 bases from V and 2 bases from J, with 14 bases between. The CDR3 loop reads CASSPLRDTTYEQYF. CDR3 DNA sequence: TGTGCCAGCTCACCCTTACGGGACACAACCTACGAGCAGTACTTC.

This clone is a singleton in its sample. The chain has TRBV16 and TRBJ2-5; possibly TRBD1 for D (5 bases). V lost 0 bases, J lost 1 base, and 6 bases lay in between. CDR3 length: 14 amino acids. Germline CDR1 KGHSY, CDR2 FQNENV. CDR3 nucleotides: TGTGCCAGCAGCCAATCCCAGGGCCAAGAGACCCAGTACTTC. Protein: CASSQSQGQETQYF.

The chain employs TRBV19 and TRBJ1-5; TRBD1 might be the D (5 bases). Deletions cut 8 bases from V and 1 base from J, with 9 bases between. This CDR3 contains 13 residues. Germline loops: CDR1 LNHDA, CDR2 SQIVND (reference sequence). This CDR3 reads CASSRDSNQPQHF. CDR3 bases: TGTGCCAGTTCCCGGGACAGCAATCAGCCCCAGCATTTT.

J is TRBJ2-2 and V is TRBV5-1, with D perhaps matching TRBD2 (5 bases). Per the germline V gene, CDR1 is SGHRS and CDR2 is YFSETQ. The CDR3 covers 14 residues. V dropped 6 bases and J dropped 6 bases, with 15 bases sitting between them. The CDR3 loop is CASNRDGSAGELFF. The DNA for the CDR3 is TGCGCCAGCAACCGGGATGGTTCAGCCGGGGAGCTGTTTTTT.

The J gene is TRBJ2-7, the V gene TRBV10-3; no reliable D call. The germline V gene has CDR1 ENHRY and CDR2 SYGVKD. The CDR3 loop spans 10 amino acids. Trimming pared 6 bases from V and 3 bases from J, leaving 3 bases between. The CDR3 nucleotides read TGTGCCATCAGGGACTACGAGCAGTACTTC. Translating it yields CAIRDYEQYF.

The chain carries TRBV9 and TRBJ1-5; 8 bases are shared with TRBD1. J was trimmed by 4 bases and V by 0 bases; bases with no gene match: 3. In germline, CDR1 is SGDLS, CDR2 YYNGEE. CDR3 length: 15 residues. This CDR3 is CASSVGGQGNQPQHF. The CDR3 DNA reads TGTGCCAGCAGCGTAGGCGGACAGGGAAATCAGCCCCAGCATTTT.